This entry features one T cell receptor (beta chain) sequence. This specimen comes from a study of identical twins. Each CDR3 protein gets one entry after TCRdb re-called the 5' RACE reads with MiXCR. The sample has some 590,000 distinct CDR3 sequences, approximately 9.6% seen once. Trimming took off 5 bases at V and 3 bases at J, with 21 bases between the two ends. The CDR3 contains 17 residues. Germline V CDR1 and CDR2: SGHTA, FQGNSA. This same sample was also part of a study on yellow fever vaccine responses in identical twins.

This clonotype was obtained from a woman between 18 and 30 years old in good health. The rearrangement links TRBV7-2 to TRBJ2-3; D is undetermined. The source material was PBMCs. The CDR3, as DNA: TGTGCCAGCAGCATGGTAGATGGGGTGCTTAAAACAGATACGCAGTATTTT. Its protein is CASSMVDGVLKTDTQYF. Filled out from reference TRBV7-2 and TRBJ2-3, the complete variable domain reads GAGVSQSPSNKVTEKGKDVELRCDPISGHTALYWYRQSLGQGLEFLIYFQGNSAPDKSGLPSDRFSAERTGGSVSTLTIQRTQQEDSAVYLCASSMVDGVLKTDTQYFGPGTRLTVL.